Given below is one T cell receptor beta chain in context. The data were obtained in a study of blood T cell repertoires in COVID-19. Per germline, CDR1 SQVTM and CDR2 ANQGSEA. V was pared by 6 bases and J by 2 bases, with 12 bases between. There are 13 residues in the CDR3. The data were produced by immunoSEQ multiplex PCR, yet TCRdb's version contains in-frame clones alone and is incomplete. Of about 300,000 clones in the sample, around 92% are singletons; the top ten hold less than 2%. What was sequenced was peripheral blood. The J gene is TRBJ2-3, the V gene TRBV29-1; D is undetermined. The source is a woman aged 30 to 39 with COVID-19, enrolled during active disease. The CDR3 spells CSVESRHTDTQYF. In DNA form, the CDR3 reads TGCAGCGTGGAATCCCGACACACAGATACGCAGTATTTT.